The rows below give T cell receptor beta chains drawn from one sample of a study of blood T cell repertoires in COVID-19. The repertoire was sequenced with immunoSEQ multiplex PCR; TCRdb's copy has only in-frame clones and lacks some. The sample records about 86,000 clones, 85% to 90% being singletons. The sequenced sample was peripheral blood. Source of these receptors: a human donor in a cohort sampled during active COVID-19. Each CDR3 is given with its conserved first and last residue. Each record gives: D gene, clone size, J gene, V gene, CDR3 DNA, CDR3 protein. D genes are given only for firm matches. Not every row has a clone size; where given, it reads once, few, many or a size class.

-,-,TRBJ2-2,TRBV5-6,TGTGCCAGCAGCTTGGACGGGAACACCGGGGAGCTGTTTTTT,CASSLDGNTGELFF
TRBD1,-,TRBJ2-1,TRBV5-6,TGTGCCAGCAGCGGGGCGGGGACAGGTGACAATGAGCAGTTCTTC,CASSGAGTGDNEQFF
-,-,TRBJ2-7,TRBV11-1,TGTGCCAGCAGCCTCAGGGGTTCGGTTGAGCAGTACTTC,CASSLRGSVEQYF
TRBD2,once,TRBJ2-5,TRBV10-2,TGCGCCAGCAGTTTAGCGGGAGGTGCGGGAGAGACCCAGTACTTC,CASSLAGGAGETQYF
TRBD2,-,TRBJ2-1,TRBV2,TGTGCCAGCAGTAGGGCTAGCGGGAGGAATGAGCAGTTCTTC,CASSRASGRNEQFF
TRBD2,-,TRBJ2-7,TRBV5-1,TGCGCCAGCAGCTTGGATTCTAGCGGGAGGTGGAACGAGCAGTACTTC,CASSLDSSGRWNEQYF
-,-,TRBJ1-2,TRBV6-5,TGTGCCAGCCGGGGGGGGGATAACTATGGCTACACCTTC,CASRGGDNYGYTF
TRBD1,-,TRBJ2-7,TRBV11-1,TGTGCCAGCAGCTTACGGACAGGGGGGAACGAGCAGTACTTC,CASSLRTGGNEQYF
-,-,TRBJ1-2,TRBV12-3/TRBV12-4,TGTGCCAGCACCGACAGCTATGGCTACACCTTC,CASTDSYGYTF
-,-,TRBJ1-3,TRBV25-1,TGTGCCAGCAGTGCTCCCTCTGGAAACACCATATATTTT,CASSAPSGNTIYF
-,few,TRBJ2-4,TRBV28,TGTGCCAGCAGTGGGCGTCCGCACATTCAGTACTTC,CASSGRPHIQYF
-,few,TRBJ2-2,TRBV28,TGTGCCAGCAGTTTATTAGGGGTTAGGTGGCACCCGAGACCCGGGGAGCTGTTTTTT,CASSLLGVRWHPRPGELFF
TRBD2,-,TRBJ2-3,TRBV28,TGTGCCAGCAGTTTGCTTACCGGGACTAGCTTCACAGATACGCAGTATTTT,CASSLLTGTSFTDTQYF
-,-,TRBJ1-3,TRBV7-3,TGTGCCAGCAGCTTAACGTCAGGGGTCGGAAACACCATATATTTT,CASSLTSGVGNTIYF
TRBD1,-,TRBJ2-7,TRBV11-2,TGTGCCAGCAGCTTATCCCCGGGACAGGGAAGCGAGCAGTACTTC,CASSLSPGQGSEQYF
-,-,TRBJ1-5,TRBV14,TGTGCCAGCAGCCCTACAGGGAATCAGCCCCAGCATTTT,CASSPTGNQPQHF
TRBD1,medium-sized,TRBJ1-5,TRBV2,TGTGCCAGCGACAGGGGCGGCAGCAATCAGCCCCAGCATTTT,CASDRGGSNQPQHF
-,once,TRBJ2-5,TRBV14,TGTGCCAGCAGCCTCTTACAAGAAGGGGTAGAAAAGACCCAGTACTTC,CASSLLQEGVEKTQYF
TRBD1,-,TRBJ1-2,TRBV27,TGTGCCAGCAGCCGCCTGTTTCCGGGACAGGGAGGCGATGGCTACACCTTC,CASSRLFPGQGGDGYTF
TRBD1,-,TRBJ2-7,TRBV6-5,TGTGCCAGCAGTTCTCCCGGACAGGTCTCCTACGAGCAGTACTTC,CASSSPGQVSYEQYF
TRBD2,-,TRBJ2-3,TRBV27,TGTGCCAGTAGGACTAGCGGTAGCACAGATACGCAGTATTTT,CASRTSGSTDTQYF
-,-,TRBJ2-3,TRBV19,TGTGCCAGTAGTTCCAGGTTGCCCACAGATACGCAGTATTTT,CASSSRLPTDTQYF
TRBD2,-,TRBJ2-3,TRBV11-2,TGTGCCAGCAGCTTTGGGGACTACACAGATACGCAGTATTTT,CASSFGDYTDTQYF
TRBD1,-,TRBJ1-1,TRBV4-2,TGTGCCAGCAGCCAACCCGGACAGGGCCCTGAAGCTTTCTTT,CASSQPGQGPEAFF
-,-,TRBJ2-1,TRBV28,TGTGCCAGCAATCACGGAGCGAGCTCCTACAATGAGCAGTTCTTC,CASNHGASSYNEQFF
TRBD2,-,TRBJ2-7,TRBV28,TGTGCCAGCACTCTTAGTGCGGGGGATTCTCGGTCGCGGTACTTC,CASTLSAGDSRSRYF
TRBD2,once,TRBJ2-1,TRBV7-3,TGTGCCAGCAGCTTAATAGCGGGAGCCCCCTACAATGAGCAGTTCTTC,CASSLIAGAPYNEQFF
-,-,TRBJ1-3,TRBV2,TGTGCCAGCAGCCCGGGAAACACCATATATTTT,CASSPGNTIYF
TRBD2,-,TRBJ2-6,TRBV7-3,TGTGCCAGCAGCTTAACTAGCGGGGCTGGGGCCAACGTCCTGACTTTC,CASSLTSGAGANVLTF
-,-,TRBJ2-7,TRBV30,TGTGCCTGGAGTGGAAGGGGCGGTAGCTCCTACGAGCAGTACTTC,CAWSGRGGSSYEQYF
-,once,TRBJ1-2,TRBV19,TGTGCCAGTAGTCTCAGTTATGGCTACACCTTC,CASSLSYGYTF
TRBD2,-,TRBJ2-3,TRBV5-1,TGCGCCAGCAGCTGGAGCGGGAGGGCGGCGGATACGCAGTATTTT,CASSWSGRAADTQYF
TRBD1,few,TRBJ2-7,TRBV3-1/TRBV3-2,TGTGCCAGCAGCCAAGTTGACAGGGCCTACGAGCAGTACTTC,CASSQVDRAYEQYF
TRBD2,-,TRBJ2-1,TRBV27,TGTGCCAGCAACACTATATCGGGAGGCGATGAGCAGTTCTTC,CASNTISGGDEQFF
-,-,TRBJ2-5,TRBV11-2,TGTGCCAGCAGCCTAACGGAGGGGCTAGGCGAGACCCAGTACTTC,CASSLTEGLGETQYF
TRBD2,-,TRBJ2-7,TRBV7-2,TGTGCCAGCAGCTTAGGGACTAGCTCCTCCTACGAGCAGTACTTC,CASSLGTSSSYEQYF
-,-,TRBJ1-6,TRBV25-1,TGTGCCAGCAAAGTCAGGGCTAATTCACCCCTCCACTTT,CASKVRANSPLHF
-,-,TRBJ2-7,TRBV4-2,TGTGCCAGCAGTCCCCCTGACTTCTACGAGCAGTACTTC,CASSPPDFYEQYF